This T cell receptor (beta chain) came from a study of T cells in Graves' hyperthyroidism and ophthalmopathy. J was trimmed by 5 bases and V by 7 bases; bases with no gene match: 8. The CDR3 covers 13 residues. CDR1 is SQVTM and CDR2 is ANQGSEA in the germline V gene. The table lists this clonotype with a count of one. The CDR3 ends on some other residue instead of the conserved phenylalanine or tryptophan, so this is likely a read error. TCR beta CDR3 regions were amplified from RNA. The study used the HTBI primer set for a first-round RT-PCR of the TCR CDR3. Each CDR3 protein gets one entry after TCRdb re-called the multiplex PCR reads with MiXCR. Of 500,000 to 600,000 distinct CDR3 sequences in the sample, around 46% were seen once.

The receptor was derived from a woman aged 18-30 years with Graves' hyperthyroidism. The sample comprised peripheral blood or thyroid tissue (not recorded which). The chain employs TRBV29-1 and TRBJ2-1; 7 positions match TRBD1. CDR3 nucleotide sequence: TGCAGCGCTACCGGACAGGTTGACAATGAGCAGTTCCTT. Residues: CSATGQVDNEQFL.